This T cell receptor (beta chain) is from a study of response to subunit inactivated influenza vaccine. This CDR3 is built from 15 residues. V lost 5 bases to trimming and J lost 1 base, with 12 bases between them. CDR1 and CDR2 from the germline V gene are SGHNT and YENEEA. TCRdb used MiXCR to reprocess the RT-PCR reads, holding one entry per CDR3 protein. The sample consists of about half a million distinct CDR3 sequences, less than 30% of them appearing once. The input for sequencing was CD4+ T cells sorted from PBMCs, taken approximately 5 days after vaccination. The source of this sequence is a man aged 50-60 years who received an inactivated influenza vaccine. The chain uses TRBV11-3 and TRBJ2-1; possible D gene TRBD2, 5 bases. In DNA form, the CDR3 reads TGTGCCAGCAGCCCGCGGACTGATTCCTACAATGAGCAGTTCTTC. It specifies CASSPRTDSYNEQFF.